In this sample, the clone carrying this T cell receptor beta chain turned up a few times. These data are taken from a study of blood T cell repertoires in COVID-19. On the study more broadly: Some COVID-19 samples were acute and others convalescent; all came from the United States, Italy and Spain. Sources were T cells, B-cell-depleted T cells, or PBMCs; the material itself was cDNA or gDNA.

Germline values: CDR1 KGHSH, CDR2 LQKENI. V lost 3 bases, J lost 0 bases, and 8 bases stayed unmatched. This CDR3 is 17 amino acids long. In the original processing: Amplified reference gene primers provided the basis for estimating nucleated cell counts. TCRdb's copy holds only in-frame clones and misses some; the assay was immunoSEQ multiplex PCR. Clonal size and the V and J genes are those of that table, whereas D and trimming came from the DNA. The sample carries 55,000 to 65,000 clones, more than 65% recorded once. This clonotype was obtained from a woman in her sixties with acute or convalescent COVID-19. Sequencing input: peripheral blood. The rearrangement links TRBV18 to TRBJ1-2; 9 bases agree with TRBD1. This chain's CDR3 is CASSPGTGRLANYGYTF. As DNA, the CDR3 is TGTGCCAGCTCACCCGGGACAGGGAGATTAGCTAACTATGGCTACACCTTC. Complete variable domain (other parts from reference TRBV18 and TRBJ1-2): NAGVMQNPRHLVRRRGQEARLRCSPMKGHSHVYWYRQLPEEGLKFMVYLQKENIIDESGMPKERFSAEFPKEGPSILRIQQVVRGDSAAYFCASSPGTGRLANYGYTFGSGTRLTVV.